Detailed here is one T cell receptor beta chain. Its target is not known. This sample is drawn from a study of shared clonotypes between healthy human individuals. Broader study findings: Generation probabilities of non-shared clonotypes were lower (relative to those shared by all four donors). The study drew on few donors, limiting represented genetic and exposure-history diversity.

Positive CCR7 selection of CD45RO-negative cells yielded the naive CD8 cells, and terminally differentiated effector memory CD45RA+ cells were excluded. All the donors were Caucasian adults who lived in Nashville, Tennessee. V was pared by 4 bases and J by 2 bases, with 9 bases between. Germline CDR1 is SGHKS and CDR2 is YYEKEE (reference sequence). This CDR3 is 14 amino acids long. Repertoires were generated with immunoSEQ multiplex PCR, while TCRdb's copy carries only in-frame clones and drops some. The sample contains around 2,000,000 clones, about 92% of which appear only once. The sequence derives from a man aged 18 to 30 in good health. Some clones in this sample may be carry-over from other donors' samples. Specimen: naive CD8+ T cells from PBMCs. The chain links TRBV5-5 to TRBJ2-2; D unresolved. CDR3 residues: CASSPDTNTGELFF. The CDR3 DNA reads TGTGCCAGCAGCCCTGACACAAACACCGGGGAGCTGTTTTTT.